This T cell receptor beta chain was obtained from a study of T-cell memory formation after mild COVID-19. Study outcomes and limitations: Shrinking CD4+ clones were chiefly CM and EM; CD8+ ones were chiefly EMRA. Clones shrinking between day 15 and 85 showed a balanced CD4/CD8 split, and those that grew later tilted toward CD4+. There was no confirmation that second-wave clones peaking on day 37 were SARS-CoV-2 specific. Memory from before infection featured some responding clones, which suggests cross-reactive memory joined.

TCRdb recomputed calls from the 5' RACE reads with MiXCR, one row per CDR3 protein. The profile shows approximately 480,000 distinct CDR3 sequences, about 18% of them singletons. Trimming removed 1 base from V and 5 bases from J, with 14 bases in between. CDR1 LGHDT and CDR2 YNNKEL come from the germline V gene (reference sequence). This CDR3 contains 16 residues. This clonotype appeared a few times. The antigen remains undetermined. This clonotype originated in an adult woman who had mild COVID-19 (a few samples of this study predate the infection). Cell type and time point are not known. The gene calls are TRBV3-1 and TRBJ2-2; D gene unclear. Sequenced input: PBMCs or a T cell subset sorted from them (not recorded which). The CDR3 nucleotides read TGTGCCAGCAGCCAAGTACTCCGGAAGGTGACCGGGGAGCTGTTTTTT. The encoded protein is CASSQVLRKVTGELFF.